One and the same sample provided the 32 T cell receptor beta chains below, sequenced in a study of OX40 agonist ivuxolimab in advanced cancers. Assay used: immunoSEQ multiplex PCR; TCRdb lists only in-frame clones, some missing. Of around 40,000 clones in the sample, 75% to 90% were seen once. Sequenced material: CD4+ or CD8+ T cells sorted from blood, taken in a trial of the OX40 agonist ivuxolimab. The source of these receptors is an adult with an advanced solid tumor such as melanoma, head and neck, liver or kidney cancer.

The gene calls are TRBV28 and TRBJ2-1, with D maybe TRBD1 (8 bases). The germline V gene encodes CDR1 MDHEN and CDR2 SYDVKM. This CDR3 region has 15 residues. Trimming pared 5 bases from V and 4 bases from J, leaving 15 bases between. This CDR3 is CASSSYRGGYNEQFF. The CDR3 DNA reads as TGTGCCAGCAGTAGCTACAGGGGGGGTTACAATGAGCAGTTCTTC.

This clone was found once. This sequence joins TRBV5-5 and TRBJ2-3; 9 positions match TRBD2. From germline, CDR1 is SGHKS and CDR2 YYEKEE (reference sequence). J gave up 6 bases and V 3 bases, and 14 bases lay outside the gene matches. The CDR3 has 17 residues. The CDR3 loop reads CASSSLSGGQGLDTQYF. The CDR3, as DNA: TGTGCCAGCAGCTCCCTTAGCGGGGGCCAAGGGTTGGATACGCAGTATTTT.

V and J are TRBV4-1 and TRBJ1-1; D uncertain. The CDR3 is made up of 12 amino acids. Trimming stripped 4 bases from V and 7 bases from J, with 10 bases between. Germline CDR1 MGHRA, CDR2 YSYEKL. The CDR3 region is CASSLGRDEAFF. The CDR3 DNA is TGCGCCAGCAGCCTCGGGCGGGATGAAGCTTTCTTT.

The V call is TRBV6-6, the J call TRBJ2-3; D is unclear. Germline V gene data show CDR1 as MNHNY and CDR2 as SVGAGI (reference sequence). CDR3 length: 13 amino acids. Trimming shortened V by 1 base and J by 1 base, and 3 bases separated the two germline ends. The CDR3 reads CASSYLGTDTQYF. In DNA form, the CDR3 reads TGTGCCAGCAGTTACTTGGGCACAGATACGCAGTATTTT.

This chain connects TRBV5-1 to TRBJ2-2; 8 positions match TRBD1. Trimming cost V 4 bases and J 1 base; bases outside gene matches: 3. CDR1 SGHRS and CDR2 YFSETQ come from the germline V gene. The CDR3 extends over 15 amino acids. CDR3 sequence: CASSPGTGNTGELFF. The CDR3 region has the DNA TGCGCCAGCAGCCCCGGGACAGGGAACACCGGGGAGCTGTTTTTT.

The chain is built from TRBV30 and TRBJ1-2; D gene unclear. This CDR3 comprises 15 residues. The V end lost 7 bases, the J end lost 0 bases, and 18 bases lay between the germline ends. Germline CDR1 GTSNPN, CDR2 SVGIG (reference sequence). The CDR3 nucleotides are TGTGCCTCCCTAGAGGAAGAAAATTCTAACTATGGCTACACCTTC. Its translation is CASLEEENSNYGYTF.

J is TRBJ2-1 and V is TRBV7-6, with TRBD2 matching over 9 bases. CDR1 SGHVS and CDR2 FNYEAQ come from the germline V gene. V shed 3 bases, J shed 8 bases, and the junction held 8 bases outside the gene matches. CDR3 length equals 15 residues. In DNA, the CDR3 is TGTGCCAGCAGCTTCCGCGGGGGGGCTAAGGATGAGCAGTTCTTC. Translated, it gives CASSFRGGAKDEQFF.

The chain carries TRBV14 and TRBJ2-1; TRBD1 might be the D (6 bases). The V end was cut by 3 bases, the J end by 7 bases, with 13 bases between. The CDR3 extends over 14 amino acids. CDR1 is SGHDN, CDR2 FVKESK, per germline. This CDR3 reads CASSQVGASNEQFF. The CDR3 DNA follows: TGTGCCAGCAGCCAGGTGGGGGCGTCTAATGAGCAGTTCTTC.

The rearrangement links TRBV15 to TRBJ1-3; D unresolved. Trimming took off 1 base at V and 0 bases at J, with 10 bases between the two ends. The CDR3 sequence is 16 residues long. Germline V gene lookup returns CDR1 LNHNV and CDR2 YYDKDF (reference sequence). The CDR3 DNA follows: TGTGCCACCAGCAGAGGTCTAGAGAACTCTGGAAACACCATATATTTT. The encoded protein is CATSRGLENSGNTIYF.

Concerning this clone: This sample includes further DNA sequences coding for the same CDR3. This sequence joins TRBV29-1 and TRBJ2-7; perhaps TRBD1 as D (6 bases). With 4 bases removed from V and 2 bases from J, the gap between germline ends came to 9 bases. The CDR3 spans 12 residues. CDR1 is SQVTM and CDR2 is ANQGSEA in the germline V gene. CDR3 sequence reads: CSVASGAYEQYF. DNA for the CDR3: TGCAGCGTTGCCTCAGGGGCCTACGAGCAGTACTTC.

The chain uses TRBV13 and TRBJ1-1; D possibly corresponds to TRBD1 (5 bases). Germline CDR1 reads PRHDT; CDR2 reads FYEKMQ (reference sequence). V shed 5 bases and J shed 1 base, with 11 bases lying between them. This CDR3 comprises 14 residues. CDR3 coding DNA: TGTGCCAGCAGCCCACGGGGGAGGAACACTGAAGCTTTCTTT. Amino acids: CASSPRGRNTEAFF.

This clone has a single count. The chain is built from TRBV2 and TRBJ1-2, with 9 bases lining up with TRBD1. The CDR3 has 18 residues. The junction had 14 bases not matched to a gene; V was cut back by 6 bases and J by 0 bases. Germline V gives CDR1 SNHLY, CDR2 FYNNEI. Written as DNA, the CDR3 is TGTGCCAGCAGCGTCAACAGGGGGCCGAACCCCACTAACTATGGCTACACCTTC. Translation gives CASSVNRGPNPTNYGYTF.

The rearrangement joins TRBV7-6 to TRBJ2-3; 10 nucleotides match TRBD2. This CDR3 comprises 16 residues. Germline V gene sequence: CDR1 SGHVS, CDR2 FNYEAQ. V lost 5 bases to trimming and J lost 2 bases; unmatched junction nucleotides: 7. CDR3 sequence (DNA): TGTGCCAGCAGCCAGAGGACTAGCGGAGCCACAGATACGCAGTATTTT. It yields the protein CASSQRTSGATDTQYF.

CDR3 sequence: CASSLAAGLAGGFQETQYF. The CDR3 nucleotides read TGTGCCAGCAGCTTAGCCGCGGGACTAGCGGGGGGGTTCCAAGAGACCCAGTACTTC. The gene calls are TRBV7-2 and TRBJ2-5; 16 nucleotides line up with TRBD2. V shed 0 bases, J shed 1 base, and the junction held 5 bases outside the gene matches. CDR1 is SGHTA and CDR2 is FQGNSA in the germline V gene. The CDR3 has 19 amino acids.

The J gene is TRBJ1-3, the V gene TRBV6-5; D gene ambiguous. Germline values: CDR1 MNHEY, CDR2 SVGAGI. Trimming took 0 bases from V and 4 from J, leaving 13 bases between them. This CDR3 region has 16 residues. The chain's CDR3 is CASSYSAESSGNTIYF. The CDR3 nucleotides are TGTGCCAGCAGTTACTCCGCTGAGAGCTCAGGAAACACCATATATTTT.

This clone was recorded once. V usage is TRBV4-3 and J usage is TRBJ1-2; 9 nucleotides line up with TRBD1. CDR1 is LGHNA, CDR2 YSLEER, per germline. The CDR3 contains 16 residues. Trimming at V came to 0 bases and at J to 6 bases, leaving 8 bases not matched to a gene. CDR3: CASSQDWTGVYHGYTF. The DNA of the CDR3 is TGCGCCAGCAGCCAAGATTGGACAGGGGTTTACCATGGCTACACCTTC.

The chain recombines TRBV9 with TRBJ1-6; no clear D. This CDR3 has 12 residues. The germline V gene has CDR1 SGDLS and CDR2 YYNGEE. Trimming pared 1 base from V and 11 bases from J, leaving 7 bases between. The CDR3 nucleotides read TGTGCCAGCAGCGTATCCGGCCCACCCCTCCACTTT. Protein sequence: CASSVSGPPLHF.

The CDR3 protein is CASSQDSGEEDGYTF. The CDR3 coding sequence is TGCGCCAGCAGCCAAGATTCCGGGGAGGAGGATGGCTACACCTTC. V is TRBV4-3 and J is TRBJ1-2, with D unclear. This CDR3 region has 15 residues. Germline CDR1 LGHNA, CDR2 YSLEER. V gave up 0 bases and J gave up 6 bases, with 14 bases separating them.

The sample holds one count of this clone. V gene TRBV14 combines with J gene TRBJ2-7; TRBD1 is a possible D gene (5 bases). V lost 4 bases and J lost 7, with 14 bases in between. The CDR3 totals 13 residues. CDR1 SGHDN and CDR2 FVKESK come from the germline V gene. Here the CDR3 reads CASSLLVKGEQYF. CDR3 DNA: TGTGCCAGCAGCCTGCTTGTCAAGGGGGAGCAGTACTTC.

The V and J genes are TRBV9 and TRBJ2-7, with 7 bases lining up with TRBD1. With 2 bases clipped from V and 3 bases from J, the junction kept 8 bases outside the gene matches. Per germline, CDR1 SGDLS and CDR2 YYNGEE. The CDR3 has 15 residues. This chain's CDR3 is CASSVGGQAGYEQYF. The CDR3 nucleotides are TGTGCCAGCAGCGTGGGTGGACAGGCAGGCTACGAGCAGTACTTC.

CDR3 loop: CSVGQVSFQPQHF. In nucleotides, the CDR3 is TGCAGCGTTGGGCAGGTAAGCTTTCAGCCCCAGCATTTT. This chain links TRBV29-1 with TRBJ1-5; no firm D call. There are 13 residues in the CDR3. The V gene's germline CDR1 is SQVTM and CDR2 ANQGSEA. V was clipped by 4 bases and J by 6 bases, with 13 bases between them.

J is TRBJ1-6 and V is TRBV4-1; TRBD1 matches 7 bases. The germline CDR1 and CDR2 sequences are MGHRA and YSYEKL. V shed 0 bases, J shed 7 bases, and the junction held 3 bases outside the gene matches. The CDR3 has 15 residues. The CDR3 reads CASSQEDRQNSPLHF. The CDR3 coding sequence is TGCGCCAGCAGCCAAGAGGACAGGCAAAATTCACCCCTCCACTTT.

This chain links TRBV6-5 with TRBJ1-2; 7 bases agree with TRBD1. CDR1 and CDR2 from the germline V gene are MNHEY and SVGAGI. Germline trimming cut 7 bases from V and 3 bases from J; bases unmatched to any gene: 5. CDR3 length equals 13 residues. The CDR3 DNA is TGTGCCAGCAAGGGGGCTACTTACTATGGCTACACCTTC. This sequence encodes CASKGATYYGYTF.

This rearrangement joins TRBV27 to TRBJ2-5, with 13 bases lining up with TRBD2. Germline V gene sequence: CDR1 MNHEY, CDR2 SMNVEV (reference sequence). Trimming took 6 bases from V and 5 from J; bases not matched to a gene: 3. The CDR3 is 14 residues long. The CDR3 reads CASSGLAGDETQYF. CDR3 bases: TGTGCCAGCAGCGGACTAGCGGGAGATGAGACCCAGTACTTC.

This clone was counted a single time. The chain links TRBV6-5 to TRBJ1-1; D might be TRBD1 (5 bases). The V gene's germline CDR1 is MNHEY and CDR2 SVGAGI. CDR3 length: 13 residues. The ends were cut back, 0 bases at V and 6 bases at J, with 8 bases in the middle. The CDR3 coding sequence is TGTGCCAGCAGTTACTCTGGGGGGGCTGAAGCTTTCTTT. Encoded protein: CASSYSGGAEAFF.

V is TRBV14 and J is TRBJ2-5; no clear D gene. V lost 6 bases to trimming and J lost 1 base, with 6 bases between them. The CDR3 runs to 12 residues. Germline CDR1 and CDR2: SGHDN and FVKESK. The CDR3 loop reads CASRGSQETQYF. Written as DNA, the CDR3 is TGTGCCAGCAGAGGGTCCCAAGAGACCCAGTACTTC.

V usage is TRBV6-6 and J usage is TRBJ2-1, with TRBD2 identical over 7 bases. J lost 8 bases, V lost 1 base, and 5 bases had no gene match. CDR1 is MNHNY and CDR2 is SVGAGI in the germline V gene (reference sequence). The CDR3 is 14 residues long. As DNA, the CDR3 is TGTGCCAGCAGTTACTACCTAGCGGAGGATGAGCAGTTCTTC. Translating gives CASSYYLAEDEQFF.

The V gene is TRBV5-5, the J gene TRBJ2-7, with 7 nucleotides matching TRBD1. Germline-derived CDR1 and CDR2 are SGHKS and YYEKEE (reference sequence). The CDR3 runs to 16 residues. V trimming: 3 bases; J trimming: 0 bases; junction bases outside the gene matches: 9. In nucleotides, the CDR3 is TGTGCCAGCAGCTCGGAAACCGGGACAGTCTCCTACGAGCAGTACTTC. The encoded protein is CASSSETGTVSYEQYF.

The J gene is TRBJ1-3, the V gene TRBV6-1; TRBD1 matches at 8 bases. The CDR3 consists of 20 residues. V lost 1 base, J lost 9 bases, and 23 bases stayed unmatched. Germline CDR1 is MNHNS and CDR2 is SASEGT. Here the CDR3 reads CASSEVRWDRFSGTGGTIYF. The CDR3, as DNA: TGTGCCAGCAGTGAAGTGAGGTGGGACAGGTTCTCTGGAACCGGGGGCACCATATATTTT.

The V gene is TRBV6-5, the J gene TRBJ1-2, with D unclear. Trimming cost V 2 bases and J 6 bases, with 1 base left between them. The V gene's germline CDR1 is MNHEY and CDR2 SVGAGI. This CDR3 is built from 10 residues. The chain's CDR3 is CASSYDGYTF. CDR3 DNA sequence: TGTGCCAGCAGTTACGATGGCTACACCTTC.

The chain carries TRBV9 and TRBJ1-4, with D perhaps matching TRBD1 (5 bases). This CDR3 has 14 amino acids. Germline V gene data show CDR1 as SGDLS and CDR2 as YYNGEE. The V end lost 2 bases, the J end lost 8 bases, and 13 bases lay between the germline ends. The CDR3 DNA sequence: TGTGCCAGCAGCGTTTCTGGGGCGGGGGAAAAACTGTTTTTT. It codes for CASSVSGAGEKLFF.

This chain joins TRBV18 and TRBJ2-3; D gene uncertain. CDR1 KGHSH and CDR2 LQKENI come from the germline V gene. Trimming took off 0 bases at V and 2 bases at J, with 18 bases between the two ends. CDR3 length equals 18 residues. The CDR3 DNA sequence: TGTGCCAGCTCACCACCTGCGCCGGGTTTCAGTTCCACAGATACGCAGTATTTT. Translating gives CASSPPAPGFSSTDTQYF.